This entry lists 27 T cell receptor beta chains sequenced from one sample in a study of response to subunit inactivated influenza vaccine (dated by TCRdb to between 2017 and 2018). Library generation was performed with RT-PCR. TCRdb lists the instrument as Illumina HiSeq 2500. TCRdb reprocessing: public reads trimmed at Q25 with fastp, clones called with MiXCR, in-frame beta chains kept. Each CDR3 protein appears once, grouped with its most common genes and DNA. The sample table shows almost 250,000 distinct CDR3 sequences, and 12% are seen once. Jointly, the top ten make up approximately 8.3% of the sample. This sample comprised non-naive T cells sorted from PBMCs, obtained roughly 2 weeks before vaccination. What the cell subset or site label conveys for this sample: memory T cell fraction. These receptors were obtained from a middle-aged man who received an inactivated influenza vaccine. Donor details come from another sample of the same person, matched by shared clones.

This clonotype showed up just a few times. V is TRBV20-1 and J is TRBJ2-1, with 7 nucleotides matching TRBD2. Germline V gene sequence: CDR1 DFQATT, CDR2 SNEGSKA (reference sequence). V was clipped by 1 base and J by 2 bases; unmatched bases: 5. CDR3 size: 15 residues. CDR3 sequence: CSARARSGTYNEQFF. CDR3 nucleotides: TGCAGTGCTAGAGCCCGGAGCGGGACCTACAATGAGCAGTTCTTC.

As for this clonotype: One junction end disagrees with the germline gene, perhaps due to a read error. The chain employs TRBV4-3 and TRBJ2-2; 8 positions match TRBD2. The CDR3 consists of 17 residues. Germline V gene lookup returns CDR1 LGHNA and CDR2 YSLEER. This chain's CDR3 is CDSSQEKAGALSGELFF. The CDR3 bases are TGCGACAGCAGCCAAGAAAAAGCGGGGGCGCTATCCGGGGAGCTGTTTTTT.

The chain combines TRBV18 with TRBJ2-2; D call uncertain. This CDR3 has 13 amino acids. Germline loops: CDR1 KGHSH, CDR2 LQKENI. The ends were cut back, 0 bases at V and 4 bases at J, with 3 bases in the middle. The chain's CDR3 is CASSPPVTGELFF. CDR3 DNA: TGTGCCAGCTCACCACCGGTCACCGGGGAGCTGTTTTTT.

CDR3 in amino acids: CASSPDNYEQYF. The CDR3 DNA reads TGCGCCAGCAGTCCAGACAATTACGAGCAGTACTTC. The chain couples TRBV5-1 to TRBJ2-7; D unclear. V lost 5 bases and J 4 bases, leaving 10 bases between the germline ends. This CDR3 comprises 12 residues. The V gene's germline CDR1 is SGHRS and CDR2 YFSETQ. Supplemented by reference TRBV5-1 and TRBJ2-7, the full variable domain reads KAGVTQTPRYLIKTRGQQVTLSCSPISGHRSVSWYQQTPGQGLQFLFEYFSETQRNKGNFPGRFSGRQFSNSRSEMNVSTLELGDSALYLCASSPDNYEQYFGPGTRLTVT.

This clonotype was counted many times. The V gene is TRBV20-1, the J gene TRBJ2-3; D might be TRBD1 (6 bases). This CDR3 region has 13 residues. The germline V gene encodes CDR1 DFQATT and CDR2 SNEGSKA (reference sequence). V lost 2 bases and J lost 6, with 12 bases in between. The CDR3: CSARRQARDTQYF. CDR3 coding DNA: TGCAGTGCTAGACGACAGGCCCGGGATACGCAGTATTTT.

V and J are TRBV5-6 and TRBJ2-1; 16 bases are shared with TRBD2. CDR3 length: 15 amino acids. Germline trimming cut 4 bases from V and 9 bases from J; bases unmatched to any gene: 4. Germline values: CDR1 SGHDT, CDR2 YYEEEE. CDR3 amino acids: CASSAGLAGGPEQFF. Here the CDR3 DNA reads TGTGCCAGCAGCGCGGGACTAGCGGGAGGGCCTGAGCAGTTCTTC.

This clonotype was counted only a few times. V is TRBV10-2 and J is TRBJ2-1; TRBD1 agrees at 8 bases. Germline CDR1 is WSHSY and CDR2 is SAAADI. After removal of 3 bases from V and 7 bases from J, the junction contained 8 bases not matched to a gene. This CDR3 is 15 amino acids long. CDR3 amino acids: CASSEGPGGGNEQFF. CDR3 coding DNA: TGCGCCAGCAGTGAAGGACCAGGGGGCGGAAATGAGCAGTTCTTC.

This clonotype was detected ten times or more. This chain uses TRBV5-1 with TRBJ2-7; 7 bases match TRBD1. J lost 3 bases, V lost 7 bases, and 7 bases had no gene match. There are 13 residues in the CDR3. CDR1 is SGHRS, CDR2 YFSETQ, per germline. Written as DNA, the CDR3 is TGCGCCAGCCGACGGACAGGCGTCTACGAGCAGTACTTC. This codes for CASRRTGVYEQYF. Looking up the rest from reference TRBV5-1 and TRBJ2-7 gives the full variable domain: KAGVTQTPRYLIKTRGQQVTLSCSPISGHRSVSWYQQTPGQGLQFLFEYFSETQRNKGNFPGRFSGRQFSNSRSEMNVSTLELGDSALYLCASRRTGVYEQYFGPGTRLTVT.

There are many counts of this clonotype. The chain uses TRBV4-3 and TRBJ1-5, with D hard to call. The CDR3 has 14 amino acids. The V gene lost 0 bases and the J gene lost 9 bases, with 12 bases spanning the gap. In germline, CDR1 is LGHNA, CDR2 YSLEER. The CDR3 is CASSQDIAVGPQHF. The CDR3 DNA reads TGCGCCAGCAGCCAAGATATTGCGGTCGGGCCCCAGCATTTT.

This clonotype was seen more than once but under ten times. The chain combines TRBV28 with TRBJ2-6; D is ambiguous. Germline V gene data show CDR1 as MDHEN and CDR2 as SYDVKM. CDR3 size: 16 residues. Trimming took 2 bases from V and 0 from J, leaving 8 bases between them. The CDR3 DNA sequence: TGTGCCAGCAGTTTAGCAATGGGCTCTGGGGCCAACGTCCTGACTTTC. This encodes CASSLAMGSGANVLTF.

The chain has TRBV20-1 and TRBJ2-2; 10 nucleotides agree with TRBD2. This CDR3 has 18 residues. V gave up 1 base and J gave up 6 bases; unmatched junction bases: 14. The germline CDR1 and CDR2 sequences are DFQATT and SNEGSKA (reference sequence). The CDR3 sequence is CSARASSGGSFRAGELFF. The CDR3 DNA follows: TGCAGTGCTAGAGCCTCTAGCGGGGGAAGCTTTAGGGCCGGGGAGCTGTTTTTT.

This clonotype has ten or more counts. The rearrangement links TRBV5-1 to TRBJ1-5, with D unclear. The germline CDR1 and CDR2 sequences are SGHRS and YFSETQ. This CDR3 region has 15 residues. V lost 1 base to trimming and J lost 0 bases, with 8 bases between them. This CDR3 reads CASSLMPASNQPQHF. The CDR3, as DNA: TGCGCCAGCAGCTTGATGCCAGCTAGCAATCAGCCCCAGCATTTT. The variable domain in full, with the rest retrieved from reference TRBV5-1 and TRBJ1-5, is KAGVTQTPRYLIKTRGQQVTLSCSPISGHRSVSWYQQTPGQGLQFLFEYFSETQRNKGNFPGRFSGRQFSNSRSEMNVSTLELGDSALYLCASSLMPASNQPQHFGDGTRLSIL.

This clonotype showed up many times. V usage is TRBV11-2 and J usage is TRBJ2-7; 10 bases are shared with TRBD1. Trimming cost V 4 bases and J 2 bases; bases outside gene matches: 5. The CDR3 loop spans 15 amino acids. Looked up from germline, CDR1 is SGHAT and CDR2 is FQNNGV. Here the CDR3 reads CASSSAGTGAYEQYF. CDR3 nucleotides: TGTGCCAGCAGCTCTGCCGGGACAGGGGCCTACGAGCAGTACTTC. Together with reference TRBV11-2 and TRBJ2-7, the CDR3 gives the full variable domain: EAGVAQSPRYKIIEKRQSVAFWCNPISGHATLYWYQQILGQGPKLLIQFQNNGVVDDSQLPKDRFSAERLKGVDSTLKIQPAKLEDSAVYLCASSSAGTGAYEQYFGPGTRLTVT.

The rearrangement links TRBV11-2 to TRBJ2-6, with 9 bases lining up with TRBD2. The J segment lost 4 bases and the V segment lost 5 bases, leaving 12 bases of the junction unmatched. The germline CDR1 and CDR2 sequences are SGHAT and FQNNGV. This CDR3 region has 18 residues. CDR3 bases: TGTGCCAGCAGCCCCATGCGGGGGGGTTCGGCGGGGGCCAACGTCCTGACTTTC. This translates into CASSPMRGGSAGANVLTF.

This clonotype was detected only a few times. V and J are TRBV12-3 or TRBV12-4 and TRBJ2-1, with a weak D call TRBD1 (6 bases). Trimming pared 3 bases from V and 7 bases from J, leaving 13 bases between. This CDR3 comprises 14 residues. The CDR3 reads CASSFRAGVNEQFF. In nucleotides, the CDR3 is TGTGCCAGCAGTTTTAGAGCAGGGGTGAATGAGCAGTTCTTC.

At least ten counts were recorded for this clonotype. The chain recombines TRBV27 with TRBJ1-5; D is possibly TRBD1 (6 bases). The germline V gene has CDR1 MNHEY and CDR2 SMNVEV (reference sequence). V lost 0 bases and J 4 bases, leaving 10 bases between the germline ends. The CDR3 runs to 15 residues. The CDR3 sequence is CASSLSQGGNQPQHF. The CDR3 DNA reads TGTGCCAGCAGTTTATCACAGGGCGGGAATCAGCCCCAGCATTTT.

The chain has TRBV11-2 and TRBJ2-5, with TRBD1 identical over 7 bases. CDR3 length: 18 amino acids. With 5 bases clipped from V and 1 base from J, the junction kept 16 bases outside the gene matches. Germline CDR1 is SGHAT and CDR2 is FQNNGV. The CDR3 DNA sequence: TGTGCCAGCAGCGTAACAGGGGTTAGGAGCAAACTCCAAGAGACCCAGTACTTC. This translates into CASSVTGVRSKLQETQYF.

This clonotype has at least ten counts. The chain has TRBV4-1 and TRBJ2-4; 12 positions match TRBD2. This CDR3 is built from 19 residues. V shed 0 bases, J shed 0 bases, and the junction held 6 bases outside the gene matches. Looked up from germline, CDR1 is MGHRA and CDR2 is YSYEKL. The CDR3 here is CASSQESSGGAPAKNIQYF. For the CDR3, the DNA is TGCGCCAGCAGCCAAGAATCTAGCGGGGGGGCCCCAGCCAAAAACATTCAGTACTTC.

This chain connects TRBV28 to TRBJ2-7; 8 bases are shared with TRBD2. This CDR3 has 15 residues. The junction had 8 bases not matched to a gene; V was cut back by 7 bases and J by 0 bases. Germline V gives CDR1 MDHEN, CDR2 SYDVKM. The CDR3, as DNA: TGTGCCAGCAATACAGCGGGGGAAAGCTCCTACGAGCAGTACTTC. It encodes CASNTAGESSYEQYF.

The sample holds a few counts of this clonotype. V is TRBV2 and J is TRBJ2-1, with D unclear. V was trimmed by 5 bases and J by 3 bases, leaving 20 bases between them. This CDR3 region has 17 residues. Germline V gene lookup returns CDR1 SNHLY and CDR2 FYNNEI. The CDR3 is CASSPTVMDPDYNEQFF. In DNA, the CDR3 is TGTGCCAGCAGTCCCACCGTCATGGACCCGGACTACAATGAGCAGTTCTTC.

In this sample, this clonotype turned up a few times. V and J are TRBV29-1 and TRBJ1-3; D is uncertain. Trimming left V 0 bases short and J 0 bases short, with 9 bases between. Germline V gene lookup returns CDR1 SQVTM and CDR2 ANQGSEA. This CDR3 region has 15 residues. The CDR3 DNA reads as TGCAGCGTTGAAGATCGAGTCCTCTCTGGAAACACCATATATTTT. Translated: CSVEDRVLSGNTIYF.

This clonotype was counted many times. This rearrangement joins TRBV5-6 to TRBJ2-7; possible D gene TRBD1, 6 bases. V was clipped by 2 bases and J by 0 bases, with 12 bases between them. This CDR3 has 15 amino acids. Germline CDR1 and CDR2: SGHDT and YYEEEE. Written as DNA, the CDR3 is TGTGCCAGCAGCTTTCTTGACAGGAGCTCCTACGAGCAGTACTTC. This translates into CASSFLDRSSYEQYF.

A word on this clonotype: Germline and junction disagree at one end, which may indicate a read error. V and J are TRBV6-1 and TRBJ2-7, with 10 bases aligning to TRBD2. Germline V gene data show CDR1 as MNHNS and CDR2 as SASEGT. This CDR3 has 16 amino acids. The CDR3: CASSPENLAGGVEHYF. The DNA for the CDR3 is TGTGCCAGCAGCCCTGAAAACTTAGCGGGAGGTGTCGAGCATTACTTC.

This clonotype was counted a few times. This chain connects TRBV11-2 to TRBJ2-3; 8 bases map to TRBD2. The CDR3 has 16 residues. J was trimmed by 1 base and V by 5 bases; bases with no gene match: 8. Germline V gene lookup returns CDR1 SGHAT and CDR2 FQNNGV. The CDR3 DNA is TGTGCCAGCAGCCGCCGGGGGGGTAGCGGCACAGATACGCAGTATTTT. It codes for CASSRRGGSGTDTQYF.

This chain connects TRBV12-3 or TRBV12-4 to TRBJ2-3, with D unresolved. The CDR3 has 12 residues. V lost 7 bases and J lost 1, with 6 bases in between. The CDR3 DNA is TGTGCCAGCAACAGCCGCACAGATACGCAGTATTTT. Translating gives CASNSRTDTQYF.

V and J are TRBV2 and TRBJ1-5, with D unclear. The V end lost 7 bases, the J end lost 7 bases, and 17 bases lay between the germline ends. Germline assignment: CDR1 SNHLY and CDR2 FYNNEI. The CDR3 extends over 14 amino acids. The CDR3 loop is CASTKERVRQPQHF. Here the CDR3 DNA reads TGTGCCAGCACCAAAGAGAGGGTTCGCCAGCCCCAGCATTTT.

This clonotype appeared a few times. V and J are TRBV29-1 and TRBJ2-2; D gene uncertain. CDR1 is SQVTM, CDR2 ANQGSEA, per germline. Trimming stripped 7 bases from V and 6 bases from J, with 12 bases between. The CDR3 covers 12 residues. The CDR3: CSALRRPGELFF. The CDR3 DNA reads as TGCAGCGCCCTGAGGCGGCCCGGGGAGCTGTTTTTT.